The present entry profiles one T cell receptor beta chain with its context. This sample was taken from a study of blood T cell repertoires in COVID-19. Background on the study: Sites in the United States, Italy and Spain provided acute and convalescent COVID-19 samples. T cells, B-cell-depleted T cells, or PBMCs provided the cDNA or gDNA that served as material.

The CDR3 consists of 13 residues. Trimming took 2 bases from V and 5 from J, leaving 6 bases between them. CDR1 and CDR2 (germline): MNHEY, SVGAGI. Authors' methods: The assay estimated nucleated cells by amplifying reference gene primers. Sequencing was performed with immunoSEQ multiplex PCR; in TCRdb, only in-frame clones are kept and a portion is missing. The DNA gave D and trimming, while V, J and clone size come from that table. Of approximately 230,000 clones listed, around four fifths are singletons. The material sequenced was peripheral blood. The TCR comes from a man aged 25 to 40 with active or convalescent COVID-19. The rearrangement uses TRBV6-5 and TRBJ2-2; no reliable D call. The CDR3 DNA follows: TGTGCCAGCAGTTACGGGCAAACCGGGGAGCTGTTTTTT. Translated: CASSYGQTGELFF.